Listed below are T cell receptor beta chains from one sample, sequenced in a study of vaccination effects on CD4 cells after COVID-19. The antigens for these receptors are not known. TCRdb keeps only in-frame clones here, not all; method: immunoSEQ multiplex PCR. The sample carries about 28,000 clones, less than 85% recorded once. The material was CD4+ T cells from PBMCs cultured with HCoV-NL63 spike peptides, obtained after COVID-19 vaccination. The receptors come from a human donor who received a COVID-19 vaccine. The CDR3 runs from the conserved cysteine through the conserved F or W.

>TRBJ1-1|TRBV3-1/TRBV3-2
CASSPYLTGEAFF
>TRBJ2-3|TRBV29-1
CSVSLAGGTTDTQYF
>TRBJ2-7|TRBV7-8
CASSRVQGYEQYF
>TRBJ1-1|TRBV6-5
CATRQGSVYEAFF
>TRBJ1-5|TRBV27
CASSLSATGGTSNQPQHF
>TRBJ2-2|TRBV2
CASSQETGAGELFF
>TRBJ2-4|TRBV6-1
CASSERQGLAKNIQYF
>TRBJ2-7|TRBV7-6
CASSQSLAGANEQYF
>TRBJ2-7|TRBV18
CASSPDRGPNEQYF
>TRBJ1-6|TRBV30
CAWNPGRRARSDSPLHF